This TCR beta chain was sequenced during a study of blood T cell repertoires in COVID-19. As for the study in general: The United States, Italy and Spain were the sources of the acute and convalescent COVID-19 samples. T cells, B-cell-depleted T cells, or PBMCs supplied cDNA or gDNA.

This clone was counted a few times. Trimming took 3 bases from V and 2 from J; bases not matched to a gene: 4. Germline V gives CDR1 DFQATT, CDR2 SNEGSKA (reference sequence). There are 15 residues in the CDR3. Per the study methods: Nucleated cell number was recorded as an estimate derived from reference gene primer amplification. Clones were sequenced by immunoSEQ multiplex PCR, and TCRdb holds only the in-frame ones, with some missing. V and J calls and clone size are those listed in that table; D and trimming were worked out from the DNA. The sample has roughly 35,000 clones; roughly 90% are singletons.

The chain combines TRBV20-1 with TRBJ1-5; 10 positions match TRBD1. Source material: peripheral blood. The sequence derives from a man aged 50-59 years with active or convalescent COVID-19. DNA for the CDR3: TGCAGTGCTAGTTACGGGACAGGGGGCAATCAGCCCCAGCATTTT. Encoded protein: CSASYGTGGNQPQHF.